This TCR beta chain was observed in a study of tissue T cells after allogeneic stem cell transplantation. Clones were sequenced by immunoSEQ multiplex PCR, and TCRdb holds only the in-frame ones, with some missing. The table lists 35,000 to 50,000 clones, 80% to 95% of them singletons. The germline V gene encodes CDR1 MNHEY and CDR2 SMNVEV (reference sequence). The V segment lost 2 bases and the J segment 4 bases; nucleotides outside the gene matches: 3. The CDR3 totals 14 residues. Whole-study results and caveats: Motif-based clustering found tissue-specific repertoire signatures shared across patients, though few clones were shared. Anatomically similar tissues had similar TCR repertoires within each patient.

About this clone: The antigen is undetermined.

The V call is TRBV27, the J call TRBJ2-5; 8 bases match TRBD1. The source material was blood, sampled before transplantation. The sequence was collected from a woman aged 35 to 69 who later had graft-versus-host disease after an allogeneic stem cell transplant. Here the CDR3 reads CASSLQGAGETQYF. DNA of the CDR3: TGTGCCAGCAGTTTACAGGGGGCCGGAGAGACCCAGTACTTC.